This T cell receptor beta chain was profiled in a study of beta chain features in type 1 diabetes. Overall study findings and caveats: Shorter TCRB CDR3s, moderately but significantly so, were found in Type 1 diabetes patients in all four CD4+ subsets. In type 1 diabetes patients, VDJ junctions had fewer insertions; deletions at these junctions were more frequent.

The investigators reverse transcribed all of the isolated RNA, so they sequenced expressed TCRB transcripts. Libraries were prepared by immunoSEQ multiplex PCR; TCRdb keeps only in-frame clonotypes and omits some of them. The sample records a few hundred thousand clones, roughly 17% being singletons. About this clone: Its cognate antigen is unknown.

This CDR3 spans 11 amino acids. The V end was cut by 2 bases, the J end by 2 bases, with 1 base between. CDR1 and CDR2 from the germline V gene are SQVTM and ANQGSEA. The TCR originated in a man aged 25-40 years with type 1 diabetes. Sequenced input: naive CD4+ T cells from blood. The chain carries TRBV29-1 and TRBJ2-1; D unclear. The CDR3 sequence: CSVETYNEQFF. CDR3 DNA sequence: TGCAGCGTTGAAACCTACAATGAGCAGTTCTTC.